This TCR beta chain was identified in a study of OX40 agonist ivuxolimab in advanced cancers. Blood got drawn at baseline, again on cycle 4 day 1, and then on cycle 7 day 1. Only in-frame clones appear in the TCRdb table, and some are missing; sequencing was by immunoSEQ multiplex PCR. The sample contains approximately 110,000 clones, about 90% of which appear only once. V gave up 5 bases and J gave up 2 bases, with 6 bases separating them. This CDR3 region has 12 residues. Germline assignment: CDR1 MNHEY and CDR2 SVGAGI. The input for sequencing was CD4+ or CD8+ T cells sorted from blood, taken in a trial of the OX40 agonist ivuxolimab. This receptor was identified in an adult with an advanced solid tumor such as melanoma, head and neck, liver or kidney cancer. This chain links TRBV6-5 with TRBJ1-2; D is unclear. Here the CDR3 DNA reads TGTGCCAGCAGTAAGACCAACTATGGCTACACCTTC. Protein product: CASSKTNYGYTF.